The rows below give T cell receptor beta chains drawn from one sample of a study of cytomegalovirus exposure and HLA in healthy donors. Assay used: immunoSEQ multiplex PCR; TCRdb lists only in-frame clones, some missing. The data contain approximately 180,000 clones, around nine tenths of them singletons. Material: PBMCs. Receptors originate from a man between 18 and 29 years old in good health and CMV-seropositive. Both conserved end residues are part of each CDR3. D genes are given only for firm matches.

j_gene	v_gene	d_gene	CDR3nt	CDR3aa
TRBJ1-3	TRBV30	NA	TGTGCCTGGGGCCCCCACTCTGGAAACACCATATATTTT	CAWGPHSGNTIYF
TRBJ2-1	TRBV19	NA	TGTGCCAGTAGTCCCCCGGGTGAGGATGAGCAGTTCTTC	CASSPPGEDEQFF
TRBJ1-4	TRBV6-1	NA	TGTGCCAGCAGTGAAGCGGGAGGGCTTGATGAAAAACTGTTTTTT	CASSEAGGLDEKLFF
TRBJ2-7	TRBV18	TRBD1	TGTGCCAGCGCCCCGGGACAGTCCTACGAGCAGTACTTC	CASAPGQSYEQYF
TRBJ1-4	TRBV27	NA	TGTGCCAGCAGCCCCACGGGGGGCTCTAATGAAAAACTGTTTTTT	CASSPTGGSNEKLFF
TRBJ2-2	TRBV28	TRBD1	TGTGCCAGCACCAGGGGGACGTACACCGGGGAGCTGTTTTTT	CASTRGTYTGELFF
TRBJ2-7	TRBV6-1	TRBD1	TGTGCCAGCAATCCGGGACAGGGGGCGTGGTACGAGCAGTACTTC	CASNPGQGAWYEQYF
TRBJ1-2	TRBV29-1	TRBD1	TGCAGCGTTGAAGTCGACAGGGCGTGCACCTTC	CSVEVDRACTF
TRBJ1-1	TRBV7-2	NA	TGTGCCAGCACCCCTAGATGGAGGGATCCCACGGGACACACTGAAGCTTTCTTT	CASTPRWRDPTGHTEAFF
TRBJ1-2	TRBV6-5	TRBD1	TGTGCCAGCAGTTCCTCGGACAGGGTCGTCGGCTACACCTTC	CASSSSDRVVGYTF
TRBJ1-1	TRBV7-9	TRBD1	TGTGCCAGCACCCCCCCCGGGACAGGGAACACTGAAGCTTTCTTT	CASTPPGTGNTEAFF
TRBJ2-3	TRBV5-1	TRBD2	TGCGCCAGCAGCCGCGGGGGGCTCCCAGATACGCAGTATTTT	CASSRGGLPDTQYF
TRBJ2-7	TRBV27	TRBD1	TGTGCCAGCAGTCTGACAGGGAACGAGCAGTACTTC	CASSLTGNEQYF
TRBJ2-7	TRBV5-1	TRBD1	TGCGCCAGCAGCGACACTCAGGGGGCGGGGGAGCAGTACTTC	CASSDTQGAGEQYF
TRBJ2-5	TRBV7-2	TRBD2	TGTGCCAGCAGCTCCGGGGGACTACAAGAGACCCAGTACTTC	CASSSGGLQETQYF
TRBJ2-1	TRBV5-4	NA	TGTGCCAGCAACCTAGCAGAGTTGGATGAGCAGTTCTTC	CASNLAELDEQFF
TRBJ2-1	TRBV7-9	NA	TGTGCCAGCAGCGGCTCTCTGGACGAGGGGGAGTTCTTC	CASSGSLDEGEFF
TRBJ1-4	TRBV6-4	NA	TGCCGGGGAAGGGATGAAAAACTGTTTTTT	CRGRDEKLFF
TRBJ2-7	TRBV11-2	NA	TGTGCCAGCAGCCCCCCGGGACACCTCTACTTC	CASSPPGHLYF
TRBJ2-7	TRBV5-4	TRBD2	TGTGCCAGCAGCCCCTATGAGCGGGAGGGCCTCGACGAGCAGTACTTC	CASSPYEREGLDEQYF
TRBJ1-2	TRBV28	NA	TGTGCCAGCAGTTATGATTCCGGGACACAGAATGGCTACACCTTC	CASSYDSGTQNGYTF
TRBJ2-3	TRBV7-3	NA	TGTGCCAGCAGCGGAGAAACAGATACGCAGTATTTT	CASSGETDTQYF
TRBJ2-3	TRBV6-6	NA	TGTGCCGTCTCTTTACTTCCAGATACGCAGTATTTT	CAVSLLPDTQYF
TRBJ2-7	TRBV27	TRBD2	TGTGCCAGCAGTACCCGGACTAGCGGGAGATCCGAGCAGTACTTC	CASSTRTSGRSEQYF
TRBJ1-1	TRBV5-4	NA	TGTGCCAGCAGCTTGATGCAGGGGAGAAACACTGAAGCTTTCTTT	CASSLMQGRNTEAFF
TRBJ2-1	TRBV7-8	TRBD1	TGTGCCAGCAGCCTAGGGGACAGCCTTTACAATGAGCAGTTCTTC	CASSLGDSLYNEQFF
TRBJ1-1	TRBV30	NA	TGTGCCTGGAGTGAGGACTGGAACACTGAAGCTTTCTTT	CAWSEDWNTEAFF